A selection of T cell receptor beta chains follows, all from one sample in a study of blood T cell repertoires in COVID-19. Produced via immunoSEQ multiplex PCR; TCRdb's table is partial and in-frame only. The data hold roughly 190,000 clones, with 87% observed a single time. Sequenced input: peripheral blood. The origin of the receptors is a man in his 60s with active or convalescent COVID-19. CDR3s include the opening cysteine and the closing phenylalanine or tryptophan. The order of the fields is D gene, J gene, clone size, V gene, CDR3 DNA, CDR3 protein. The D gene is left open where the match is weak. Clone size is stated in some rows and not others, as once, few, many or a class when expanded.

. | TRBJ1-2 | . | TRBV24-1 | TGTGCCACCAGTGATGGCGGCTACTATGGCTACACCTTC | CATSDGGYYGYTF
TRBD1 | TRBJ1-3 | once | TRBV24-1 | TGTGCCACCAACGGCCGGGACAGCTCAATTTCTGGAAACACCATATATTTT | CATNGRDSSISGNTIYF
. | TRBJ1-1 | . | TRBV21-1 | TGTGCCAGCAGCAAAGACCGACCTGACCCCAGGACTGAGGCTTTCTTT | CASSKDRPDPRTEAFF
. | TRBJ2-7 | . | TRBV20-1 | TGCAGTGCTAGTCCCGGGGGTAAAGGCGAGCAGTACTTC | CSASPGGKGEQYF
. | TRBJ1-1 | . | TRBV3-1/TRBV3-2 | TGTGCCAGCAGCCAGAGGCCCGTGGGTGAAGCTTTCTTT | CASSQRPVGEAFF
TRBD2 | TRBJ2-5 | . | TRBV6-1 | TGTGCCAGCAGTGAACGACCGACTAGCGGGGGGGCCCAGTACTTC | CASSERPTSGGAQYF
. | TRBJ1-1 | . | TRBV21-1 | TGTGCCAGCAGCGCATTGGCAGGGGGCCAGCAGTCCGACACTGAAGCTTTCTTT | CASSALAGGQQSDTEAFF
. | TRBJ1-2 | . | TRBV5-5 | TGTGCCAGCAGCTTCAAGCCGGAGGTCTCGGGCTACACCTTC | CASSFKPEVSGYTF
TRBD2 | TRBJ2-3 | . | TRBV18 | TGTGCCAGCTCAATCAGCGGGGGGAGCACAGATACGCAGTATTTT | CASSISGGSTDTQYF
TRBD2 | TRBJ2-5 | . | TRBV5-4 | TGTGCCAGCAGCTTGACTAGCGGGCTCCAAGAGACCCAGTACTTC | CASSLTSGLQETQYF
. | TRBJ2-7 | . | TRBV11-2 | TGTGCCAGCAGCGCCAGCTACGAGCAGTACTTC | CASSASYEQYF
. | TRBJ2-7 | few | TRBV5-1 | TGCGCCAGCAGCCCTACCCGATCCCCCTACGAGCAGTACTTC | CASSPTRSPYEQYF
. | TRBJ2-1 | . | TRBV9 | TGTGCCAGCAGCGTAGGGACTATCAATGAGCAGTTCTTC | CASSVGTINEQFF
TRBD1 | TRBJ1-1 | . | TRBV9 | TGTGCCAGCATCGAGATTCGACAGGGCGAAGCTTTCTTT | CASIEIRQGEAFF
TRBD2 | TRBJ2-3 | . | TRBV6-5 | TGTGCCAGCAGTTACGGACTAGCGGGGGTCACAGATACGCAGTATTTT | CASSYGLAGVTDTQYF
. | TRBJ1-2 | . | TRBV30 | TGTGCCTGGAGTCCCCAAGGGAGGTCCGGCTACACCTTC | CAWSPQGRSGYTF
TRBD1 | TRBJ1-5 | . | TRBV7-9 | TGTGCCAGCAGCTTCGGGACAGTAGGACAGCCCCAGCATTTT | CASSFGTVGQPQHF
. | TRBJ1-2 | . | TRBV6-5 | TGTGCCACTGTGGGAGGCAACTATGGCTACACCTTC | CATVGGNYGYTF
. | TRBJ2-7 | . | TRBV2 | TGTGCCAGCAGTCGGGACACATACTACGAGCAGTACTTC | CASSRDTYYEQYF
. | TRBJ1-3 | . | TRBV7-2 | TGTGCCAGCAGCTTAAGAGCAGGGCTCTCTGGAAACACCATATATTTT | CASSLRAGLSGNTIYF
. | TRBJ2-3 | . | TRBV10-1 | TGCGCCAGCAGCCAAACACCGGACTCCACAGATACGCAGTATTTT | CASSQTPDSTDTQYF
TRBD2 | TRBJ2-1 | . | TRBV5-1 | TGCGCCAGCACCTTCGGGACTAGTGGGATGGGTGAGCAGTTCTTC | CASTFGTSGMGEQFF
. | TRBJ2-4 | . | TRBV4-1 | TGCGCCAGCAGCCAAGGGGAACTGGGGCGCGAAAACATTCAGTACTTC | CASSQGELGRENIQYF
TRBD1 | TRBJ2-3 | . | TRBV4-2 | TGTGCCAGCAGCCAAGATCCCTTGACAGGGGAAGGATCAGATACGCAGTATTTT | CASSQDPLTGEGSDTQYF
TRBD1 | TRBJ1-2 | . | TRBV5-1 | TGCGCCAGCAGCTCGGGACAGGGTTCCAAAGGCTACACCTTC | CASSSGQGSKGYTF
. | TRBJ1-1 | . | TRBV3-1/TRBV3-2 | TGTGCCAGCAGCCTTACTGGGGGGAGCACTGAAGCTTTCTTT | CASSLTGGSTEAFF
TRBD2 | TRBJ2-1 | . | TRBV5-1 | TGCGCCAGCAGCTTGGCCGAACTAGCGGGGTTCTACAATGAGCAGTTCTTC | CASSLAELAGFYNEQFF
. | TRBJ2-3 | . | TRBV10-1 | TGCGCCAGCAGTGACTCTAGCGCAGCAGATACGCAGTATTTT | CASSDSSAADTQYF
. | TRBJ1-5 | . | TRBV6-5 | TGTGCCAGCACCCAGGGGACACTTTGGCAGCCCCAGCATTTT | CASTQGTLWQPQHF
. | TRBJ2-7 | once | TRBV2 | TGTGCCAGCAGGAGGACAGCCTCCCTCTACGAGCAGTACTTC | CASRRTASLYEQYF
. | TRBJ1-3 | once | TRBV2 | TGTGCCAGCAGCCAAACTGGAAACACCATATATTTT | CASSQTGNTIYF
TRBD2 | TRBJ2-5 | . | TRBV9 | TGTGCCAGCAGCGTGACTAGCGGATACCAAGAGACCCAGTACTTC | CASSVTSGYQETQYF
. | TRBJ1-2 | . | TRBV5-4 | TGTGCCGCCCGTGAGGGAGCTAACTATGGCTACACCTTC | CAAREGANYGYTF
TRBD2 | TRBJ2-7 | . | TRBV6-5 | TGTGCCAGCAGTTACTCGCGGACTAGCATCTACGAGCAGTACTTC | CASSYSRTSIYEQYF
. | TRBJ2-3 | . | TRBV9 | TGTGCCAGCAGCGTAGCGCTAGCGACCAATTCAGATACGCAGTATTTT | CASSVALATNSDTQYF
TRBD1 | TRBJ1-1 | . | TRBV6-5 | TGTGCCAGCAAAGGGGCAGGGGGCACTGAAGCTTTCTTT | CASKGAGGTEAFF
. | TRBJ2-1 | . | TRBV6-5 | TGTGCCAGCAGTAAGCCAGGCTCCCTCAGGAAGGAGCAGTTCTTC | CASSKPGSLRKEQFF
. | TRBJ2-5 | . | TRBV19 | TGTGCCAGTAGCCAGACATACCAAGAGACCCAGTACTTC | CASSQTYQETQYF
TRBD1 | TRBJ2-1 | . | TRBV7-9 | TGTGCCAGCAGCTCCCAACAGGGGGCGCATGAGCAGTTCTTC | CASSSQQGAHEQFF
. | TRBJ1-2 | . | TRBV30 | TGTGCCTGTGAAGACAGTACCTATGGCTACACCTTC | CACEDSTYGYTF
TRBD1 | TRBJ1-4 | . | TRBV10-3 | TGTGCCATCAGTGCCGACAGGGCCGGGGATGAAAAACTGTTTTTT | CAISADRAGDEKLFF
. | TRBJ2-1 | . | TRBV21-1 | TGTGCCAGCAGCGTCCCTAGCGGGGGGGCTTACAATGAGCAGTTCTTC | CASSVPSGGAYNEQFF
TRBD1 | TRBJ1-6 | few | TRBV18 | TGTGCCAGCTCGCCGATACAAGCCGGTCGGACAGGTGGTAATTCACCCCTCCACTTT | CASSPIQAGRTGGNSPLHF
TRBD2 | TRBJ2-5 | . | TRBV24-1 | TGTGCCACCAGTGATCCGACTAGCGGGGGACAAGAGACCCAGTACTTC | CATSDPTSGGQETQYF
. | TRBJ2-1 | . | TRBV9 | TGTGCCAGCAGCCGTAGCGATGAGCAGTTCTTC | CASSRSDEQFF
. | TRBJ2-2 | . | TRBV7-8 | TGTGCCAGCAAGAGCACGGACACCGGGGAGCTGTTTTTT | CASKSTDTGELFF
TRBD1 | TRBJ1-2 | . | TRBV7-9 | TGTGCCAGCAGCGCTCGACAGGGGGTAGGAGGCTACACCTTC | CASSARQGVGGYTF
. | TRBJ1-6 | . | TRBV2 | TGTGCCAGCAGGAAAGGGGCCCTAAATTCACCCCTCCACTTT | CASRKGALNSPLHF
. | TRBJ1-1 | few | TRBV5-1 | TGCGCCAGCAGCTTGGGGACAGCGAACACTGAAGCTTTCTTT | CASSLGTANTEAFF
. | TRBJ1-2 | . | TRBV12-3/TRBV12-4 | TGTGCCAGCAGTTTAACAACTAACTATGGCTACACCTTC | CASSLTTNYGYTF
. | TRBJ2-5 | . | TRBV30 | TGTGCCTGGAGTACCAAGGGGGGGGAGACCCAGTACTTC | CAWSTKGGETQYF
TRBD1 | TRBJ1-1 | . | TRBV5-4 | TGTGCCAGCAGCGCGGACAGGGGGAGCCAAGCTTTCTTT | CASSADRGSQAFF
. | TRBJ1-6 | . | TRBV6-5 | TGTGCCAGCAGTCCCCTTAATTCACCCCTCCACTTT | CASSPLNSPLHF
. | TRBJ1-2 | . | TRBV5-1 | TGCGCCAGCAGCTTGGGGTCTATCGCTAACTATGGCTACACCTTC | CASSLGSIANYGYTF
. | TRBJ1-5 | few | TRBV2 | TGTGCCAGCAGTGATGACTTACTGTATCAGCCCCAGCATTTT | CASSDDLLYQPQHF
. | TRBJ1-2 | . | TRBV29-1 | TGCAGCGTTGACAGGGAGGGTGGCTACACCTTC | CSVDREGGYTF
. | TRBJ2-5 | . | TRBV4-1 | TGCGCCAGCAGCCAAGCGGGGCGGGGAGAGACCCAGTACTTC | CASSQAGRGETQYF
. | TRBJ2-3 | . | TRBV6-5 | TGTGCCAGCAGTTACTCCGGTGATACGCAGTATTTT | CASSYSGDTQYF
TRBD1 | TRBJ2-7 | . | TRBV9 | TGTGCCAGCAGCGTAGACGCCGGGACAGGGGTCTACGAGCAGTACTTC | CASSVDAGTGVYEQYF